This TCR beta chain was identified during a study of T cells in Graves' hyperthyroidism and ophthalmopathy. There were TCR beta CDR3 regions amplified from RNA transcripts. The HTBI primer set drove a first-round RT-PCR of the TCR CDR3. TCRdb passed the multiplex PCR reads through MiXCR, listing each CDR3 protein once. The sample has roughly 500,000 distinct CDR3 sequences, approximately 49% seen once; the top ten hold 35% to 50%. Uncontrolled infection, other autoimmune disease, pregnancy or lactation disqualified patients from enrolment. CDR1 and CDR2 (germline): MNHEY, SVGAGI. This CDR3 is 13 amino acids long. Trimming cost V 6 bases and J 4 bases, with 12 bases left between them. Only one count was recorded for this clonotype. The antigen remains undetermined. A much larger clone is a single base away; this may be a read error. Study conclusions and caveats: Most thyroid clonotypes with frequency above 0.001 were detected in blood.

The sample taken for sequencing was peripheral blood or thyroid tissue (not recorded which). V gene TRBV6-5 combines with J gene TRBJ1-2; no clear D gene. The receptor was derived from an adult woman with Graves' disease, either hyperthyroidism or ophthalmopathy (not recorded which). The CDR3 coding sequence is TGTGCCAGCAGGCCTCTTGTGGGCTATGGCTACACCTTC. The encoded protein is CASRPLVGYGYTF.